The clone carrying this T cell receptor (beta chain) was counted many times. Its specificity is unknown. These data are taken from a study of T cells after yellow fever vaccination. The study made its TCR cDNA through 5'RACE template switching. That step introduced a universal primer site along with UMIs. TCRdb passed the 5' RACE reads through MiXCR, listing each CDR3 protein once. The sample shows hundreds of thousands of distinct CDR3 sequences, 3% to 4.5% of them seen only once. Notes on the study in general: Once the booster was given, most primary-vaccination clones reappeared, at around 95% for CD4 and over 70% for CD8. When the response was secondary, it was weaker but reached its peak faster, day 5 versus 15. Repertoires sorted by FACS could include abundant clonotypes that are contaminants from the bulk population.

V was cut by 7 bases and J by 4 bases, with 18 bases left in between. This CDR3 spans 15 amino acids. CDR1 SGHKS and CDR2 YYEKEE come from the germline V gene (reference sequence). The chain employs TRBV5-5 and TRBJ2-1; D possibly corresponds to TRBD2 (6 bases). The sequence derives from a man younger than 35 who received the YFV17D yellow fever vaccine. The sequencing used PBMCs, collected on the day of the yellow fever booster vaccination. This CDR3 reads CASVTPGTFYNEQFF. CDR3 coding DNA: TGTGCCAGCGTCACCCCGGGGACTTTTTACAATGAGCAGTTCTTC.